This T cell receptor beta chain originates from a study of T cells after yellow fever vaccination. Study conclusions and caveats: FACS-sorted repertoires could contain abundant clonotypes contaminating from the bulk population.

This clonotype was seen a handful of times. Its antigen is not known. TCRdb re-called the 5' RACE reads with MiXCR, one entry per CDR3 protein. Counted here are approximately 300,000 distinct CDR3 sequences, roughly a tenth occurring once; the ten biggest clones make up under 4%. V lost 4 bases, J lost 7 bases, and 5 bases stayed unmatched. Germline V lookup: CDR1 SGHRS, CDR2 YFSETQ. There are 14 residues in the CDR3. The sequencing here drew on CD4+ T cells sorted from PBMCs, taken 45 days after the yellow fever booster vaccination. The clonotype was recovered from a man younger than 35 who received the YFV17D yellow fever vaccine. The gene calls are TRBV5-1 and TRBJ1-6, with 7 bases matching TRBD1. CDR3 sequence: CASSQGVLNSPLHF. The CDR3 DNA follows: TGCGCCAGCAGCCAGGGGGTTTTGAATTCACCCCTCCACTTT.